This T cell receptor (beta chain) is from a study of technical replicates of blood from several donors. The length of the CDR3 is 15 residues. Germline CDR1 SEHNR, CDR2 FQNEAQ (reference sequence). Trimming pared 0 bases from V and 8 bases from J, leaving 14 bases between. This table comes from immunoSEQ multiplex PCR, and its TCRdb copy is limited to in-frame clones, with some not included. The sample has approximately 76,000 clones, about 91% seen once. The chain carries TRBV7-9 and TRBJ2-1; TRBD2 might be the D (7 bases). This clonotype was obtained from a human donor in good health. The sequencing sample was made of T cells isolated from PBMCs. The CDR3 is CASSLAGGGLDEQFF. The CDR3 nucleotides read TGTGCCAGCAGCTTAGCGGGGGGGGGCCTCGATGAGCAGTTCTTC.